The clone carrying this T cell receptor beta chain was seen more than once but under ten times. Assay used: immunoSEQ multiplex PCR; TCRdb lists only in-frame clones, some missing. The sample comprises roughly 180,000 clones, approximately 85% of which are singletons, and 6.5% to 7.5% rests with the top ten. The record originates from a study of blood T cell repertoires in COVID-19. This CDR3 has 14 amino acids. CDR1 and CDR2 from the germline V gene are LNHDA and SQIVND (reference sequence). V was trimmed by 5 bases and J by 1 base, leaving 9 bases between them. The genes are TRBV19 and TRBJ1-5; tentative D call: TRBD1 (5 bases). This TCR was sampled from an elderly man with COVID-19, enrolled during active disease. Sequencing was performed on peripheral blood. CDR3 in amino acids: CASSPTVSNQPQHF. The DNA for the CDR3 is TGTGCCAGTAGTCCGACAGTGAGCAATCAGCCCCAGCATTTT. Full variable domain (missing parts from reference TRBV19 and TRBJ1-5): DGGITQSPKYLFRKEGQNVTLSCEQNLNHDAMYWYRQDPGQGLRLIYYSQIVNDFQKGDIAEGYSVSREKKESFPLTVTSAQKNPTAFYLCASSPTVSNQPQHFGDGTRLSIL.